One and the same sample provided the 19 T cell receptor beta chains below, sequenced in a study of cytomegalovirus exposure and HLA in healthy donors. With 60 Vbeta and 13 Jbeta primers, the PCR was carried out. Repertoires were generated with immunoSEQ multiplex PCR, while TCRdb's copy carries only in-frame clones and drops some. The repertoire holds around 110,000 clones, with roughly 82% as singletons. Sequencing was performed on PBMCs. The source is a man younger than 40 in good health and CMV-seropositive.

This clone was picked up one time. The chain couples TRBV5-1 to TRBJ2-5; the match to TRBD1 covers 11 bases. Judging by the DNA end, TRBJ2-7 fits better; the J call may be wrong. Germline CDR1 and CDR2: SGHRS and YFSETQ. This CDR3 has 15 residues. The chain's CDR3 is CASSLQGQGVYEQYF. The CDR3 DNA reads as TGCGCCAGCAGCTTGCAGGGACAGGGGGTGTACGAGCAGTACTTC.

This sequence joins TRBV30 and TRBJ2-1; the D gene is possibly TRBD1 (6 bases). CDR3 length: 13 residues. V was pared by 0 bases and J by 7 bases, with 10 bases between. From germline, CDR1 is GTSNPN and CDR2 SVGIG (reference sequence). This CDR3 is CAWSVTGWNEQFF. CDR3 DNA sequence: TGTGCCTGGAGTGTAACAGGGTGGAATGAGCAGTTCTTC.

The chain combines TRBV5-1 with TRBJ2-7; no clear D gene. This CDR3 is 15 amino acids long. From germline, CDR1 is SGHRS and CDR2 YFSETQ. V was clipped by 6 bases and J by 5 bases, with 21 bases between them. The CDR3 here is CASTPGGLIRDEQYF. In nucleotides, the CDR3 is TGCGCCAGCACTCCTGGCGGTCTCATCCGGGACGAGCAGTACTTC.

The rearrangement uses TRBV7-7 and TRBJ2-5; 8 bases align to TRBD2. This CDR3 region has 14 residues. Germline CDR1 SSHAT, CDR2 FNYEAQ (reference sequence). Unmatched junction bases numbered 9, after V lost 8 bases and J lost 4 bases. CDR3 residues: CASGFGGGRETQYF. The CDR3 coding sequence is TGTGCCAGCGGATTCGGGGGGGGGAGAGAGACCCAGTACTTC.

The chain links TRBV4-1 to TRBJ1-1; no clear D gene. This CDR3 comprises 12 residues. The V end was cut by 6 bases, the J end by 3 bases, with 8 bases between. Germline values: CDR1 MGHRA, CDR2 YSYEKL. The CDR3: CASSEGDTEAFF. CDR3 DNA sequence: TGCGCCAGCAGTGAGGGAGACACTGAAGCTTTCTTT.

The chain combines TRBV7-2 with TRBJ1-5, with TRBD1 as a possible D gene (5 bases). Trimming left V 5 bases short and J 6 bases short, with 17 bases between. The V gene's germline CDR1 is SGHTA and CDR2 FQGNSA. This CDR3 region has 15 residues. The CDR3 DNA reads as TGTGCCAGCAGCCCGAGGGACTTATCTATTCAGCCCCAGCATTTT. This gives the protein CASSPRDLSIQPQHF.

This clone is a singleton in its sample. The chain carries TRBV7-9 and TRBJ1-1; tentatively, D is TRBD1 (6 bases). The germline gives CDR1 SEHNR, CDR2 FQNEAQ (reference sequence). The length of the CDR3 is 14 residues. V lost 4 bases and J 5 bases, leaving 14 bases between the germline ends. CDR3 protein: CASSSMGQGTEAFF. The CDR3 DNA reads TGTGCCAGCAGCTCAATGGGGCAGGGGACTGAAGCTTTCTTT.

The V gene is TRBV7-8, the J gene TRBJ1-1, with D possibly matching TRBD1 (6 bases). This CDR3 spans 13 amino acids. The germline gives CDR1 SGHVS, CDR2 FQNEAQ. V was cut by 6 bases and J by 5 bases, with 13 bases left in between. CDR3 sequence (DNA): TGTGCCAGCAGAGGCAGGGGTGGGACTGAAGCTTTCTTT. This translates into CASRGRGGTEAFF.

The chain joins TRBV10-1 to TRBJ2-5; 10 nucleotides line up with TRBD2. Germline V gene data show CDR1 as WNHNN and CDR2 as SYGVQD (reference sequence). CDR3 length: 16 amino acids. The junction had 6 bases not matched to a gene; V was cut back by 3 bases and J by 2 bases. CDR3 residues: CASSDRLAGVQETQYF. The CDR3 coding sequence is TGCGCCAGCAGTGACCGTCTAGCGGGGGTTCAAGAGACCCAGTACTTC.

The chain links TRBV29-1 to TRBJ1-1; 10 nucleotides match TRBD1. The length of the CDR3 is 13 residues. With 4 bases clipped from V and 10 bases from J, the junction kept 9 bases outside the gene matches. Germline values: CDR1 SQVTM, CDR2 ANQGSEA. CDR3 sequence: CSVGGQGEKGAFF. CDR3 DNA sequence: TGCAGCGTTGGAGGACAGGGGGAAAAGGGAGCTTTCTTT.

The chain combines TRBV6-1 with TRBJ1-1; weak D call: TRBD1 (5 bases). Trimming removed 6 bases from V and 11 bases from J, with 25 bases in between. The germline CDR1 and CDR2 sequences are MNHNS and SASEGT. The CDR3 consists of 15 residues. The CDR3 spells CASSLSGYLSDRAFF. The CDR3 DNA sequence: TGTGCCAGCAGCCTGTCAGGGTACCTCTCTGATCGGGCTTTCTTT.

The sample holds one count of this clone. The V gene is TRBV5-1, the J gene TRBJ2-2, with 7 bases aligning to TRBD2. V lost 4 bases and J lost 4; bases outside the gene matches: 7. Germline V gene lookup returns CDR1 SGHRS and CDR2 YFSETQ. The CDR3 consists of 15 residues. The CDR3 coding sequence is TGCGCCAGCAGCCTAAGACTAGCCACCACCGGGGAGCTGTTTTTT. It translates to CASSLRLATTGELFF.

The chain uses TRBV9 and TRBJ1-2, with a tentative D call TRBD1 (5 bases). Trimming pared 0 bases from V and 4 bases from J, leaving 13 bases between. CDR3 length: 15 amino acids. Germline assignment: CDR1 SGDLS and CDR2 YYNGEE. The CDR3 DNA reads TGTGCCAGCAGCGTAGCTTCGGCGGGGACCTATGGCTACACCTTC. As protein: CASSVASAGTYGYTF.

This clone showed up just a few times. The chain employs TRBV18 and TRBJ2-3; 8 bases fit TRBD2. CDR3 size: 14 residues. V was pared by 3 bases and J by 3 bases, with 2 bases of the junction left unmatched. Germline-derived CDR1 and CDR2 are KGHSH and LQKENI. CDR3 protein: CASSPASGTDTQYF. The CDR3 DNA reads TGTGCCAGCTCACCTGCTAGCGGGACAGATACGCAGTATTTT. Looking up the rest from reference TRBV18 and TRBJ2-3 gives the full variable domain: NAGVMQNPRHLVRRRGQEARLRCSPMKGHSHVYWYRQLPEEGLKFMVYLQKENIIDESGMPKERFSAEFPKEGPSILRIQQVVRGDSAAYFCASSPASGTDTQYFGPGTRLTVL.

This sequence joins TRBV18 and TRBJ1-4; possibly TRBD1 for D (6 bases). The CDR3 consists of 12 residues. The germline CDR1 and CDR2 sequences are KGHSH and LQKENI. With 2 bases removed from V and 8 bases from J, the gap between germline ends came to 6 bases. CDR3 residues: CASSPGGEKLFF. Written as DNA, the CDR3 is TGTGCCAGCTCACCAGGGGGCGAAAAACTGTTTTTT. The whole variable domain, filled in from reference TRBV18 and TRBJ1-4, reads NAGVMQNPRHLVRRRGQEARLRCSPMKGHSHVYWYRQLPEEGLKFMVYLQKENIIDESGMPKERFSAEFPKEGPSILRIQQVVRGDSAAYFCASSPGGEKLFFGSGTQLSVL.

As regards this clone: A read error is likely, as this CDR3 ends without the conserved phenylalanine or tryptophan. No DNA is shown, since the ends of the CDR3 on it are uncertain; the CDR3 is the one TCRdb lists. The chain is built from TRBV7-7 and TRBJ1-4; no DNA check was done on the table's D call, TRBD1. Germline V gene lookup returns CDR1 SSHAT and CDR2 FNYEAQ (reference sequence). The CDR3 region is 10 residues in length, termini included. This CDR3 is CASSSGQAGV.

The rearrangement links TRBV12-5 to TRBJ1-4; D uncertain. The CDR3 runs to 13 residues. The V and J ends lost 5 bases and 5 bases respectively, with 9 bases between them. Looked up from germline, CDR1 is LGHNT and CDR2 is FRNRAP. CDR3 loop: CASGPGTNEKLFF. The CDR3 DNA reads as TGTGCTAGTGGTCCGGGAACAAATGAAAAACTGTTTTTT.

This sequence joins TRBV5-6 and TRBJ1-1, with a possible D match to TRBD1 (5 bases). The germline gives CDR1 SGHDT, CDR2 YYEEEE. The ends were cut back, 2 bases at V and 5 bases at J, with 10 bases in the middle. The CDR3 sequence is 13 residues long. The CDR3 reads CASSFSGGTEAFF. Here the CDR3 DNA reads TGTGCCAGCAGCTTCAGCGGGGGGACTGAAGCTTTCTTT.

The chain recombines TRBV9 with TRBJ2-3, with D tentatively TRBD2 (6 bases). Germline loops: CDR1 SGDLS, CDR2 YYNGEE. This CDR3 region has 14 residues. Between the trimmed V and J ends, which lost 0 bases and 4 bases, there was a span of 9 bases. The CDR3: CASSVAGEADTQYF. DNA of the CDR3: TGTGCCAGCAGCGTAGCCGGGGAGGCAGATACGCAGTATTTT.